This TCR beta chain came from a study of T-cell memory formation after mild COVID-19. The CDR3 is 14 amino acids. Germline V gene sequence: CDR1 SGHRS, CDR2 YFSETQ. Between the trimmed V and J ends, which lost 5 bases and 7 bases, there was a span of 18 bases. At least ten counts were recorded for this clonotype. TCRdb processed the 5' RACE reads anew with MiXCR; each CDR3 protein has one entry. The sample has tens of thousands of distinct CDR3 sequences, 9.3% seen once. Sequencing was carried out using PBMCs or a T cell subset sorted from them (not recorded which). This sequence originates from an adult woman who had mild COVID-19 (a few samples of this study predate the infection). Cell type and time point are not known. The V and J genes are TRBV5-1 and TRBJ1-2; a weak D match, TRBD1 (5 bases). In DNA, the CDR3 is TGCGCCAGCAGAGAGGGTAGGGGAGTCTCTGGCTACACCTTC. This translates into CASREGRGVSGYTF.